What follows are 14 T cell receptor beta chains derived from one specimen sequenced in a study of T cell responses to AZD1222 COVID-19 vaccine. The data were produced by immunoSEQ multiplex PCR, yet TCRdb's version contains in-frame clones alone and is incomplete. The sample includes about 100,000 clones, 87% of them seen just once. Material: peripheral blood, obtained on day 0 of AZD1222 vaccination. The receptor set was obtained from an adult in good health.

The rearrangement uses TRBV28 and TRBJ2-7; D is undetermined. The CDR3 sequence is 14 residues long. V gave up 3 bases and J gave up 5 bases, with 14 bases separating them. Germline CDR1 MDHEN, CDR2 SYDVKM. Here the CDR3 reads CASSFKAAHNEQYF. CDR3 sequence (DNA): TGTGCCAGCAGTTTTAAGGCAGCTCACAACGAGCAGTACTTC.

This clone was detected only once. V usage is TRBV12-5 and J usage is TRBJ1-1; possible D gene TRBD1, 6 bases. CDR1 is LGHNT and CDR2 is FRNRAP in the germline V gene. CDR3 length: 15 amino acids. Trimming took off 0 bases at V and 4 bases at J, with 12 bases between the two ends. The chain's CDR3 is CASGLVKGVGTEAFF. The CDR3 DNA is TGTGCTAGTGGTTTGGTAAAGGGGGTCGGCACTGAAGCTTTCTTT. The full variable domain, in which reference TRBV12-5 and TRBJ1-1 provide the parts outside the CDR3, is DARVTQTPRHKVTEMGQEVTMRCQPILGHNTVFWYRQTMMQGLELLAYFRNRAPLDDSGMPKDRFSAEMPDATLATLKIQPSEPRDSAVYFCASGLVKGVGTEAFFGQGTRLTVV.

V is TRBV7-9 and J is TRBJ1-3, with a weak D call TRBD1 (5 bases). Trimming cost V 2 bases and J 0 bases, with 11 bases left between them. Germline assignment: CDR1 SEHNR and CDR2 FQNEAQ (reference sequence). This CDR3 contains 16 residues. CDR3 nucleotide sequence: TGTGCCAGCAGCTTATCCCCGACAGTCTCTGGAAACACCATATATTTT. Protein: CASSLSPTVSGNTIYF.

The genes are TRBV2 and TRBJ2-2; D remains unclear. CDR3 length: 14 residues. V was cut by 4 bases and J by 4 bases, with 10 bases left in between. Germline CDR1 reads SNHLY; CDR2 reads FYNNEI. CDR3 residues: CASSARKSTGELFF. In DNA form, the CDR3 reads TGTGCCAGCAGTGCGCGAAAAAGCACCGGGGAGCTGTTTTTT.

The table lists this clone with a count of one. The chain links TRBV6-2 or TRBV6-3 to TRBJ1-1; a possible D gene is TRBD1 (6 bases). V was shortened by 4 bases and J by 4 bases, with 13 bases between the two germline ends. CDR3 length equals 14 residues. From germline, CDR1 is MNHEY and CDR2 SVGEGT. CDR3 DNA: TGTGCCAGCAGTTTTGGGACCAGGGGCACTGAAGCTTTCTTT. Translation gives CASSFGTRGTEAFF.

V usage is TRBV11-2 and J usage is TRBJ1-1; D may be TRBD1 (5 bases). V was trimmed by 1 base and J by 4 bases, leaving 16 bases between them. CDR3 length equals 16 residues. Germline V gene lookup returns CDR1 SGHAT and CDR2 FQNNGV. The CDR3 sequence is CASSLGSRELGTEAFF. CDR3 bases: TGTGCCAGCAGCTTAGGCAGCAGGGAGCTAGGCACTGAAGCTTTCTTT.

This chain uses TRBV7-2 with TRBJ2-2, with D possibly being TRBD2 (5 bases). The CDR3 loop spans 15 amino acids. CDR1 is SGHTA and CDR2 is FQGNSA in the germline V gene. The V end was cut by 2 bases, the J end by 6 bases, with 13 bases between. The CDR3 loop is CASSLSGIIPGELFF. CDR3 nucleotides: TGTGCCAGCAGCTTATCCGGGATTATTCCCGGGGAGCTGTTTTTT.

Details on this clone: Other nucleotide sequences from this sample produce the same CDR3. The CDR3 region has the DNA TGTGCCAGCAGCCCGACAGGGAACACTGAAGCTTTCTTT. It yields the protein CASSPTGNTEAFF. The V call is TRBV12-3 or TRBV12-4, the J call TRBJ1-1; TRBD1 might be the D (6 bases). Trimming took 6 bases from V and 1 from J, leaving 9 bases between them. The CDR3 runs to 13 residues.

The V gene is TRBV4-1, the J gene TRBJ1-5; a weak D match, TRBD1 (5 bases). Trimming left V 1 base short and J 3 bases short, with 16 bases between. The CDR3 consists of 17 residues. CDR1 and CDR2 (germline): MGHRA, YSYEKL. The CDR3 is CASSQAPGRVVNQPQHF. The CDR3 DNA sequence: TGCGCCAGCAGCCAAGCCCCAGGGCGGGTAGTCAATCAGCCCCAGCATTTT.

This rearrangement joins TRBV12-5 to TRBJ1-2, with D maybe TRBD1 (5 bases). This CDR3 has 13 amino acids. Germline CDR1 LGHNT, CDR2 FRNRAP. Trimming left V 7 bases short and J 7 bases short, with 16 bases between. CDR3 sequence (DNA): TGTGCTAGTGCCCACACCGCAGGGCTTGGCTACACCTTC. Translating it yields CASAHTAGLGYTF.

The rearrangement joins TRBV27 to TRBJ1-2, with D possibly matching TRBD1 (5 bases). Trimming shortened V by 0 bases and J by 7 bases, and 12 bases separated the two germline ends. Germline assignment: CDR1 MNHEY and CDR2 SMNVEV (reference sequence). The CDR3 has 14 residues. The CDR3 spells CASSLSPGLGGYTF. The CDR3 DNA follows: TGTGCCAGCAGTTTATCGCCGGGGCTCGGTGGCTACACCTTC.

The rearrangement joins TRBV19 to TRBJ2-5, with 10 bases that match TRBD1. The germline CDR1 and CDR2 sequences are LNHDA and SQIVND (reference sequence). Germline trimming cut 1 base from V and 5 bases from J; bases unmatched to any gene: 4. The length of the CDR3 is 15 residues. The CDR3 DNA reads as TGTGCCAGTAGTATAGGGGGACAGGGGAGGGAGACCCAGTACTTC. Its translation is CASSIGGQGRETQYF.

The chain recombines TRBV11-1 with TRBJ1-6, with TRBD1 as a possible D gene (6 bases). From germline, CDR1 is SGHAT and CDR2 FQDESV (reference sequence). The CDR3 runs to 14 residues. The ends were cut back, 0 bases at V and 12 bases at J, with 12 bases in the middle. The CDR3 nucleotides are TGTGCCAGCAGCTTAGCCCAGGGGCAGCAACCCCTCCACTTT. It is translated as CASSLAQGQQPLHF.

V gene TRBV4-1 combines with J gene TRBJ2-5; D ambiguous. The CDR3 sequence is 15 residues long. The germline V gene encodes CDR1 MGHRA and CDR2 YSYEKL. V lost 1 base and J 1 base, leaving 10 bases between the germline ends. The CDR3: CASSQAEAVQETQYF. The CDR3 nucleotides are TGCGCCAGCAGCCAAGCAGAGGCGGTCCAAGAGACCCAGTACTTC.